This T cell receptor beta chain was retrieved from a study of blood T cell repertoires in COVID-19. Original processing methods: Counts of nucleated cells, estimated from reference gene primer amplification, were obtained. Libraries were prepared by immunoSEQ multiplex PCR; TCRdb keeps only in-frame clonotypes and omits some of them. That table furnishes V, J and clone size, whereas the DNA furnished D and trimming. The top ten clones hold around 1% of a sample with some 150,000 clones, about 88% of them seen once. The length of the CDR3 is 15 residues. V gave up 0 bases and J gave up 0 bases, with 9 bases separating them. Per germline, CDR1 GTSNPN and CDR2 SVGIG (reference sequence).

The TCR sequence derives from a middle-aged man with acute or convalescent COVID-19. The chain couples TRBV30 to TRBJ1-3; tentatively, D is TRBD1 (6 bases). The sequenced material came from peripheral blood. CDR3 protein: CAWSVYRVSGNTIYF. CDR3 in DNA: TGTGCCTGGAGTGTTTACAGGGTCTCTGGAAACACCATATATTTT.